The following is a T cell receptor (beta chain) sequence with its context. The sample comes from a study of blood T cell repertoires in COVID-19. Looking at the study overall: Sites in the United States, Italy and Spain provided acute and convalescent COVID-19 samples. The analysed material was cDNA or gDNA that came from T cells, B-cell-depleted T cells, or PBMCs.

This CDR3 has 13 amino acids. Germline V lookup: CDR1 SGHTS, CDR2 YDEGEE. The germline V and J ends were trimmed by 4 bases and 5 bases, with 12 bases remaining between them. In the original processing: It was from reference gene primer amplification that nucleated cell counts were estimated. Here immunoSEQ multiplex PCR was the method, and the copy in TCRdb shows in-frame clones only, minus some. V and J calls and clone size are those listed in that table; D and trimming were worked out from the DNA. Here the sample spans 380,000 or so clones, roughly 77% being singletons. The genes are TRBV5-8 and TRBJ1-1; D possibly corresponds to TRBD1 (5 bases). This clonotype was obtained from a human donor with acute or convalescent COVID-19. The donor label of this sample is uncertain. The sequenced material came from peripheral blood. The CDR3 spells CASSPTSGTEAFF. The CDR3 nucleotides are TGTGCCAGCAGCCCAACGTCAGGGACTGAAGCTTTCTTT.